This T cell receptor (beta chain) is from a study of identical twins. The table lists this clonotype with many counts. CDR3 length: 18 residues. Germline loops: CDR1 SQVTM, CDR2 ANQGSEA. V lost 3 bases and J lost 1; bases outside the gene matches: 13. TCRdb re-called the 5' RACE reads through MiXCR, storing one row per CDR3 protein. The table has fewer than 550,000 distinct CDR3 sequences, 13% to 15% seen once. This sample was shared with a second study, whose subject was yellow fever vaccine responses in identical twins.

The receptor was derived from a woman aged 18-29 years in good health. The chain carries TRBV29-1 and TRBJ2-4; 9 nucleotides match TRBD1. The sample taken for sequencing was CD4+ T cells sorted from blood. CDR3 in amino acids: CSVETSMLQGAAKNIQYF. The CDR3 coding sequence is TGCAGCGTTGAGACCAGCATGCTACAGGGGGCGGCCAAAAACATTCAGTACTTC.